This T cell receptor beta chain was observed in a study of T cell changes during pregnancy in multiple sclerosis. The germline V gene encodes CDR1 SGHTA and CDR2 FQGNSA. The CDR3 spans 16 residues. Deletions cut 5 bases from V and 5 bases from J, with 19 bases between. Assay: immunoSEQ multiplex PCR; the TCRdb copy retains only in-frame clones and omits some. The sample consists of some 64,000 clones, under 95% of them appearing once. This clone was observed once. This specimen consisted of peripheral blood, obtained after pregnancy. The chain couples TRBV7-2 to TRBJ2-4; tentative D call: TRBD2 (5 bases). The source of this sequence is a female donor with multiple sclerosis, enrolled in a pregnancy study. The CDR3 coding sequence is TGTGCCAGCAGCATATCCGGGATCCCCCAGCAAAACATTCAGTACTTC. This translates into CASSISGIPQQNIQYF.